A single sample gave rise to the 17 T cell receptor beta chains below, sequenced in a study of control samples from healthy donors and cancer patients. Method: immunoSEQ multiplex PCR; TCRdb's copy keeps in-frame clones and lacks some. The table has 75,000 to 90,000 clones, roughly 86% seen once. Sequenced material: blood. The source of these receptors is a young man in good health.

V and J are TRBV27 and TRBJ2-5; TRBD1 might be the D (5 bases). Germline-derived CDR1 and CDR2 are MNHEY and SMNVEV (reference sequence). The CDR3 length is 15 residues. The V end was cut by 1 base, the J end by 4 bases, with 13 bases between. CDR3 DNA: TGTGCCAGCAGTTTATGGGGCACCCCACGAGAGACCCAGTACTTC. Its protein is CASSLWGTPRETQYF.

The genes are TRBV18 and TRBJ1-3; 7 nucleotides line up with TRBD1. Germline V gene sequence: CDR1 KGHSH, CDR2 LQKENI. V lost 3 bases to trimming and J lost 4 bases; unmatched junction nucleotides: 9. The CDR3 length is 16 residues. The CDR3 is CASSPGRGLSGNTIYF. In nucleotides, the CDR3 is TGTGCCAGCTCACCGGGAAGGGGGCTGTCGGGAAACACCATATATTTT. The full variable domain, with the rest looked up from reference TRBV18 and TRBJ1-3, is NAGVMQNPRHLVRRRGQEARLRCSPMKGHSHVYWYRQLPEEGLKFMVYLQKENIIDESGMPKERFSAEFPKEGPSILRIQQVVRGDSAAYFCASSPGRGLSGNTIYFGEGSWLTVV.

This chain joins TRBV5-1 and TRBJ1-1; D is unresolved. Trimming removed 4 bases at V and 1 base at J, with 11 bases between. The germline gives CDR1 SGHRS, CDR2 YFSETQ. The CDR3 extends over 14 amino acids. The CDR3 loop reads CASSGGRGNTEAFF. The CDR3 DNA follows: TGCGCCAGCAGCGGAGGACGAGGGAACACTGAAGCTTTCTTT.

The chain carries TRBV7-9 and TRBJ2-7; TRBD2 matches at 9 bases. The CDR3 consists of 16 residues. Trimming at V came to 5 bases and at J to 3 bases, leaving 11 bases not matched to a gene. CDR1 is SEHNR and CDR2 is FQNEAQ in the germline V gene (reference sequence). This chain's CDR3 is CASSQYLAGYHYEQYV. For the CDR3, the DNA is TGTGCCAGCAGCCAATATCTAGCGGGGTACCACTACGAGCAGTACGTC.

J is TRBJ1-2 and V is TRBV6-5, with D tentatively TRBD1 (6 bases). With 0 bases removed from V and 8 bases from J, the gap between germline ends came to 13 bases. The germline V gene encodes CDR1 MNHEY and CDR2 SVGAGI. This CDR3 has 14 amino acids. Here the CDR3 DNA reads TGTGCCAGCAGTTACTCGTCTCACAGGGACGGCTACACCTTC. It translates to CASSYSSHRDGYTF.

This chain joins TRBV2 and TRBJ2-2; 8 nucleotides line up with TRBD2. V was pared by 6 bases and J by 1 base, with 4 bases of the junction left unmatched. Looked up from germline, CDR1 is SNHLY and CDR2 is FYNNEI. There are 15 residues in the CDR3. The CDR3 bases are TGTGCCAGCAGGCTACTAGCGGAGAACACCGGGGAGCTGTTTTTT. This sequence encodes CASRLLAENTGELFF.

This clone has only a few counts. The V and J genes are TRBV12-3 or TRBV12-4 and TRBJ1-2; 7 positions match TRBD1. The length of the CDR3 is 13 residues. V lost 8 bases and J lost 5; bases outside the gene matches: 8. CDR3 residues: CASSGGARYGYTF. The CDR3 coding sequence is TGTGCCAGCTCAGGGGGGGCTAGATATGGCTACACCTTC.

The rearrangement links TRBV6-5 to TRBJ1-6, with 10 bases fitting TRBD1. Trimming cost V 2 bases and J 10 bases; bases outside gene matches: 5. The CDR3 is 15 residues long. Germline V gene lookup returns CDR1 MNHEY and CDR2 SVGAGI. CDR3 sequence reads: CASSYQGQGQSPLHF. The CDR3, as DNA: TGTGCCAGCAGTTACCAGGGACAGGGGCAATCACCCCTCCACTTT.

J is TRBJ1-5 and V is TRBV3-1 (or the pseudogene TRBV3-2); the D is unclear. The CDR3 runs 13 residues. V gave up 1 base and J gave up 2 bases, with 3 bases separating them. The germline V gene encodes CDR1 LGHDT and CDR2 YNNKEL (reference sequence). CDR3 coding DNA: TGTGCCAGCAGCCAAGTGGGCAATCAGCCCCAGCATTTT. Amino acid sequence: CASSQVGNQPQHF.

The count of this clone is one. The rearrangement joins TRBV4-2 to TRBJ2-5; 9 bases are shared with TRBD2. In germline, CDR1 is LGHNA, CDR2 YNFKEQ. V trimming: 1 base; J trimming: 3 bases; junction bases outside the gene matches: 9. This CDR3 contains 17 residues. CDR3 DNA: TGTGCCAGCAGCCAAGGAAATAGCGGGGGCCTCGAAGAGACCCAGTACTTC. Translation: CASSQGNSGGLEETQYF.

This clone has just one count. CDR3: CASSQEVGTEAFF. In nucleotides, the CDR3 is TGTGCCAGCAGCCAAGAGGTAGGCACTGAAGCTTTCTTT. V is TRBV9 and J is TRBJ1-1; no clear D gene. The CDR3 sequence is 13 residues long. Germline CDR1 is SGDLS and CDR2 is YYNGEE. The V end was cut by 4 bases, the J end by 4 bases, with 11 bases between.

The V gene is TRBV27, the J gene TRBJ2-7, with D perhaps matching TRBD1 (6 bases). V lost 2 bases and J lost 5, with 10 bases in between. Germline V lookup: CDR1 MNHEY, CDR2 SMNVEV (reference sequence). This CDR3 has 13 amino acids. CDR3 coding DNA: TGTGCCAGCAGTTTAACAGGGTTCCACGAGCAGTACGTC. Translated, it gives CASSLTGFHEQYV.

The chain joins TRBV28 to TRBJ2-3; 7 bases are a match to TRBD2. V dropped 6 bases and J dropped 0; count of bases not matched to a gene: 9. This CDR3 contains 16 residues. Germline V gene sequence: CDR1 MDHEN, CDR2 SYDVKM. CDR3 nucleotide sequence: TGTGCCAGCAGGAAGGAAGGTAGCGGGAGCACAGATACGCAGTATTTT. It translates to CASRKEGSGSTDTQYF.

This clone appeared once. The V call is TRBV19, the J call TRBJ1-2; 7 nucleotides agree with TRBD1. CDR3 length: 14 amino acids. The germline gives CDR1 LNHDA, CDR2 SQIVND (reference sequence). The trim removed 0 bases at V and 8 bases at J, leaving 6 bases unmatched. CDR3 coding DNA: TGTGCCAGTAGTATAGATCGGGACAGCAGGGGCTACACCTTC. Protein product: CASSIDRDSRGYTF. Filled out from reference TRBV19 and TRBJ1-2, the complete variable domain reads DGGITQSPKYLFRKEGQNVTLSCEQNLNHDAMYWYRQDPGQGLRLIYYSQIVNDFQKGDIAEGYSVSREKKESFPLTVTSAQKNPTAFYLCASSIDRDSRGYTFGSGTRLTVV.

The CDR3 is CASSIIAGDPTGELFF. The CDR3 coding sequence is TGTGCCAGTAGTATAATAGCTGGGGACCCGACCGGGGAGCTGTTTTTT. The chain employs TRBV19 and TRBJ2-2; perhaps D is TRBD1 or TRBD2 (5 bases each). V shed 2 bases and J shed 5 bases, with 15 bases lying between them. From germline, CDR1 is LNHDA and CDR2 SQIVND (reference sequence). This CDR3 region has 16 residues.

The chain employs TRBV7-3 and TRBJ1-1; no definite D call. There are 13 residues in the CDR3. CDR1 is SGHTA, CDR2 FQGTGA, per germline. Between the trimmed V and J ends, which lost 2 bases and 0 bases, there was a span of 4 bases. The CDR3 DNA reads TGTGCCAGCAGCTTACAGGTGAACACTGAAGCTTTCTTT. It is translated as CASSLQVNTEAFF. The full variable domain, its missing parts supplied by reference TRBV7-3 and TRBJ1-1, is GAGVSQTPSNKVTEKGKYVELRCDPISGHTALYWYRQSLGQGPEFLIYFQGTGAADDSGLPNDRFFAVRPEGSVSTLKIQRTERGDSAVYLCASSLQVNTEAFFGQGTRLTVV.

DNA of the CDR3: TGTGCCAGCAGTTGGCGTCTCTACAGTAATTCACCCCTCCACTTT. Protein product: CASSWRLYSNSPLHF. This rearrangement joins TRBV28 to TRBJ1-6, with D unclear. Germline CDR1 MDHEN, CDR2 SYDVKM. V lost 4 bases to trimming and J lost 6 bases, with 13 bases between them. CDR3 size: 15 residues.